The next 23 T cell receptor beta chains were all read from a single sample in a study of T-cell reconstitution after alpha-beta-depleted transplantation in children. Unique molecular identifiers were incorporated during preparation of the TCRbeta library. TCRdb re-called the PCR reads through MiXCR, storing one row per CDR3 protein. There are under 150,000 distinct CDR3 sequences in the sample; 9.5% to 10% occur only once, and around 24% lies in the top ten. The material was PBMCs, mostly from graft donor cells, obtained 180 days after TCRalphabeta/CD19-depleted stem cell transplant. These receptors all come from a girl under three years old who had a stem cell transplant for combined immunodeficiency, so the T cells may come from the graft donor.

This clonotype has only a few counts. The genes are TRBV9 and TRBJ1-1; D is perhaps TRBD1 (5 bases). V was shortened by 0 bases and J by 4 bases, with 10 bases between the two germline ends. Germline-derived CDR1 and CDR2 are SGDLS and YYNGEE. The length of the CDR3 is 14 residues. The CDR3 is CASSVDQGGTEAFF. DNA of the CDR3: TGTGCCAGCAGCGTAGATCAGGGTGGCACTGAAGCTTTCTTT.

This clonotype was observed a handful of times. The rearrangement joins TRBV11-2 to TRBJ2-5; the D call may be TRBD1 or TRBD2 (6 bases each). CDR3 length equals 18 residues. Germline V gives CDR1 SGHAT, CDR2 FQNNGV. The V gene lost 5 bases and the J gene lost 5 bases, with 27 bases spanning the gap. CDR3 coding DNA: TGTGCCAGCAGCCCAGGGACTCCGTCCGGAGCTAGGGGGGAGACCCAGTACTTC. Amino acids: CASSPGTPSGARGETQYF.

The V and J genes are TRBV12-3 or TRBV12-4 and TRBJ2-7; 10 nucleotides align to TRBD1. The CDR3 is 14 amino acids. The trim removed 5 bases at V and 4 bases at J, leaving 5 bases unmatched. The CDR3 is CASSPDRGGYEQYF. CDR3 sequence (DNA): TGTGCCAGCAGTCCGGACAGGGGGGGATACGAGCAGTACTTC.

This clonotype was counted between two and nine times. This sequence joins TRBV6-2 or TRBV6-3 and TRBJ2-1; 7 bases match TRBD2. V lost 3 bases to trimming and J lost 4 bases; unmatched junction nucleotides: 6. The CDR3 is made up of 15 amino acids. Per the germline V gene, CDR1 is MNHEY and CDR2 is SVGEGT. CDR3: CASSYLAGAYNEQFF. CDR3 in DNA: TGTGCCAGCAGTTATCTGGCGGGAGCTTACAATGAGCAGTTCTTC.

As to this clonotype: Compared with germline, one end of the junction differs, possibly owing to a read error. This rearrangement joins TRBV11-2 to TRBJ2-2; D might be TRBD1 or TRBD2, each matching 5 bases. This CDR3 contains 15 residues. From germline, CDR1 is SGHAT and CDR2 FQNNGV. DNA of the CDR3: TGTGCCAGCAGCCAGATAATGTGGGGGAAAGGGGAGATGTTTTTT. Protein product: CASSQIMWGKGEMFF.

The V call is TRBV20-1, the J call TRBJ2-7; D remains ambiguous. The CDR3 consists of 11 residues. The V and J ends lost 3 bases and 4 bases respectively, with 7 bases between them. CDR1 DFQATT and CDR2 SNEGSKA come from the germline V gene (reference sequence). CDR3 in amino acids: CSARIHYEQYF. As DNA, the CDR3 is TGCAGTGCTAGGATCCATTACGAGCAGTACTTC.

V and J are TRBV12-3 or TRBV12-4 and TRBJ1-1; the D gene is possibly TRBD1 (5 bases). With 3 bases removed from V and 0 bases from J, the gap between germline ends came to 8 bases. The CDR3 sequence is 14 residues long. The CDR3 sequence is CASSFRGMNTEAFF. The DNA of the CDR3 is TGTGCCAGCAGTTTTCGGGGCATGAACACTGAAGCTTTCTTT.

This rearrangement joins TRBV30 to TRBJ2-7, with 8 bases matching TRBD1. J gave up 5 bases and V 0 bases, and 6 bases lay outside the gene matches. Germline assignment: CDR1 GTSNPN and CDR2 SVGIG (reference sequence). The CDR3 has 14 residues. The CDR3 DNA follows: TGTGCCTGGAGTGTACTAGCAGGGGGCCACGAGCAGTACTTC. Amino acid sequence: CAWSVLAGGHEQYF.

The chain carries TRBV6-2 or TRBV6-3 and TRBJ2-7, with TRBD1 matching 9 bases. The trim removed 6 bases at V and 2 bases at J, leaving 5 bases unmatched. The germline V gene encodes CDR1 MNHEY and CDR2 SVGEGT. The CDR3 is 14 residues long. The CDR3 protein is CASRTGTGTYEQYF. The DNA for the CDR3 is TGTGCCAGCAGAACCGGGACAGGGACCTACGAGCAGTACTTC.

The gene calls are TRBV20-1 and TRBJ1-6, with D possibly being TRBD1 (6 bases). The CDR3 is 15 residues long. Trimming left V 3 bases short and J 14 bases short, with 23 bases between. Per the germline V gene, CDR1 is DFQATT and CDR2 is SNEGSKA (reference sequence). The CDR3 here is CSASGQSYKILTLHF. The CDR3 DNA reads as TGCAGTGCTAGTGGACAGTCCTATAAGATCCTCACCCTCCACTTT.

This clonotype was counted a few times. For the CDR3, the DNA is TGCGCCAGCAGCTTTAGCGGGATTCCCCACGAGCAGTACTTC. It translates to CASSFSGIPHEQYF. The chain uses TRBV5-1 and TRBJ2-7; 8 nucleotides line up with TRBD2. There are 14 residues in the CDR3. Germline CDR1 reads SGHRS; CDR2 reads YFSETQ. V lost 2 bases to trimming and J lost 5 bases; unmatched junction nucleotides: 6.

Notes on this clonotype: The germline gene is not matched at one end of the junction; a read error may be the cause. The rearrangement uses TRBV15 and TRBJ2-3; TRBD2 is a possible D gene (7 bases). The CDR3 covers 17 residues. In germline, CDR1 is LNHNV, CDR2 YYDKDF (reference sequence). CDR3 DNA sequence: TGTCCCACCAGCAGAGATCAGGGGACTACAGACGGAGATACGCAGTATTTT. Protein product: CPTSRDQGTTDGDTQYF.

The V gene is TRBV27, the J gene TRBJ1-6; D not certain. Germline V gene lookup returns CDR1 MNHEY and CDR2 SMNVEV (reference sequence). Trimming pared 2 bases from V and 1 base from J, leaving 6 bases between. This CDR3 spans 15 amino acids. The CDR3 is CASSLTWSYNSPLHF. The CDR3 nucleotides are TGTGCCAGCAGTTTAACCTGGTCCTATAATTCACCCCTCCACTTT.

This clonotype was seen more than once but under ten times. The rearrangement joins TRBV11-2 to TRBJ2-5; 8 nucleotides agree with TRBD2. CDR1 and CDR2 from the germline V gene are SGHAT and FQNNGV. The CDR3 sequence is 16 residues long. The junction had 9 bases not matched to a gene; V was cut back by 2 bases and J by 4 bases. The CDR3 DNA follows: TGTGCCAGCAGCTTAAATCCAGGGACTAGAGGAGAGACCCAGTACTTC. As protein: CASSLNPGTRGETQYF.

This clonotype occurred a few times. The chain joins TRBV4-1 to TRBJ1-4; maybe TRBD1 (5 bases). Per germline, CDR1 MGHRA and CDR2 YSYEKL. The CDR3 is 15 amino acids. Trimming shortened V by 5 bases and J by 3 bases, and 13 bases separated the two germline ends. CDR3 bases: TGCGCCAGCAGCGGATCAGGGTTATCTAATGAAAAACTGTTTTTT. This encodes CASSGSGLSNEKLFF.

In this sample, this clonotype turned up once. This chain uses TRBV5-6 with TRBJ2-5, with D perhaps given as TRBD1 or TRBD2 (6 bases each). The CDR3 covers 14 residues. Germline V CDR1 and CDR2: SGHDT, YYEEEE. The V end was cut by 1 base, the J end by 5 bases, with 12 bases between. The CDR3 region has the DNA TGTGCCAGCAGCTTGTGGGGGGCCGGGGAGACCCAGTACTTC. As protein: CASSLWGAGETQYF. The entire variable domain, with the rest obtained from reference TRBV5-6 and TRBJ2-5, is as follows: DAGVTQSPTHLIKTRGQQVTLRCSPKSGHDTVSWYQQALGQGPQFIFQYYEEEERQRGNFPDRFSGHQFPNYSSELNVNALLLGDSALYLCASSLWGAGETQYFGPGTRLLVL.

The chain combines TRBV24-1 with TRBJ2-2, with 14 nucleotides matching TRBD2. The ends lost 10 bases at V and 0 bases at J; junction bases unmatched: 0. Germline CDR1 is KGHDR and CDR2 is SFDVKD. The CDR3 has 15 amino acids. CDR3 loop: CATGLAGANTGELFF. In DNA, the CDR3 is TGTGCCACGGGACTAGCGGGGGCGAACACCGGGGAGCTGTTTTTT.

This clonotype was counted at least ten times. The chain carries TRBV20-1 and TRBJ1-6; D is unclear. There are 15 residues in the CDR3. Germline V gene data show CDR1 as DFQATT and CDR2 as SNEGSKA (reference sequence). The V and J ends lost 6 bases and 0 bases respectively, with 12 bases between them. This CDR3 reads CSASPESSYNSPLHF. CDR3 DNA sequence: TGCAGTGCCTCCCCGGAGAGCTCCTATAATTCACCCCTCCACTTT.

Ten or more counts support this clonotype. V is TRBV7-9 and J is TRBJ2-1; D ambiguous. This CDR3 contains 12 residues. Trimming stripped 1 base from V and 5 bases from J, with 3 bases between. The V gene's germline CDR1 is SEHNR and CDR2 FQNEAQ (reference sequence). CDR3 coding DNA: TGTGCCAGCAGCTTAGGCAACAATGAGCAGTTCTTC. Translated, it gives CASSLGNNEQFF.

There are many counts of this clonotype. The chain joins TRBV5-1 to TRBJ2-1; 10 bases fit TRBD2. This CDR3 spans 15 amino acids. The ends lost 0 bases at V and 8 bases at J; junction bases unmatched: 5. Germline values: CDR1 SGHRS, CDR2 YFSETQ. The DNA of the CDR3 is TGCGCCAGCAGCTTGGTGGCTAGCGGGAGCGATGAGCAGTTCTTC. Translated, it gives CASSLVASGSDEQFF.

At least ten counts were recorded for this clonotype. V usage is TRBV10-3 and J usage is TRBJ2-5; D possibly corresponds to TRBD2 (6 bases). Trimming left V 2 bases short and J 2 bases short, with 9 bases between. This CDR3 is 14 amino acids long. Germline CDR1 is ENHRY and CDR2 is SYGVKD. CDR3 in DNA: TGTGCCATCAGTGAGGTCCGGGGGCAAGAGACCCAGTACTTC. It encodes CAISEVRGQETQYF.

This clonotype was detected only a few times. V is TRBV4-2 and J is TRBJ1-5; D remains ambiguous. V lost 0 bases to trimming and J lost 0 bases, with 21 bases between them. The CDR3 extends over 20 amino acids. The V gene's germline CDR1 is LGHNA and CDR2 YNFKEQ. The CDR3 nucleotides are TGTGCCAGCAGCCAAGATCACGGGGTGGAGGGAACTTATAGCAATCAGCCCCAGCATTTT. The encoded protein is CASSQDHGVEGTYSNQPQHF.

The genes are TRBV18 and TRBJ1-4, with D possibly TRBD1 on 5 matching bases. Germline V gene lookup returns CDR1 KGHSH and CDR2 LQKENI. This CDR3 spans 14 amino acids. With 0 bases removed from V and 13 bases from J, the gap between germline ends came to 15 bases. The CDR3 region has the DNA TGTGCCAGCTCACCACCGGGGCCCGCTCCTGGACTGTTTTTT. This translates into CASSPPGPAPGLFF.